The 26 T cell receptor beta chains in this list originate from one sample, sequenced in a study of blood T cell repertoires in COVID-19. Method: immunoSEQ multiplex PCR; TCRdb's copy keeps in-frame clones and lacks some. The sample has roughly 300,000 clones, about 89% seen once. The sequencing sample was made of PBMCs or T cells enriched from blood (not recorded which). These receptors were collected from a woman in her 30s who had recovered from COVID-19.

The count of this clone is one. The CDR3 region is CASSTGEFQPQHF. For the CDR3, the DNA is TGTGCCAGCAGTACAGGGGAATTTCAGCCCCAGCATTTT. This sequence joins TRBV6-1 and TRBJ1-5; 7 bases map to TRBD1. The CDR3 runs to 13 residues. CDR1 and CDR2 from the germline V gene are MNHNS and SASEGT. The V and J ends lost 5 bases and 6 bases, in that order; junction bases with no gene match: 4.

This chain's CDR3 is CASSLGTSGQETQYF. CDR3 DNA sequence: TGTGCCAGCAGCCTGGGGACTAGCGGGCAAGAGACCCAGTACTTC. This chain joins TRBV7-7 and TRBJ2-5, with 12 bases that match TRBD2. The CDR3 runs to 15 residues. CDR1 and CDR2 (germline): SSHAT, FNYEAQ (reference sequence). With 5 bases clipped from V and 2 bases from J, the junction kept 3 bases outside the gene matches.

CDR3 bases: TGCGCCAGCAGCTTACAGGGGGCGTTGACTAATGAAAAACTGTTTTTT. Its protein is CASSLQGALTNEKLFF. The chain is built from TRBV5-1 and TRBJ1-4, with 9 bases lining up with TRBD1. The V segment lost 2 bases and the J segment 2 bases; nucleotides outside the gene matches: 4. The CDR3 spans 16 residues. CDR1 and CDR2 (germline): SGHRS, YFSETQ.

J is TRBJ1-1 and V is TRBV6-5, with no clear D. CDR1 is MNHEY, CDR2 SVGAGI, per germline. This CDR3 region has 13 residues. The germline V and J ends were trimmed by 10 bases and 4 bases, with 16 bases remaining between them. Here the CDR3 DNA reads TGTGCCACCACGAGGGCCCCCGGCACTGAAGCTTTCTTT. Residues: CATTRAPGTEAFF.

This clone has more than one count but fewer than ten. This chain joins TRBV5-1 and TRBJ1-5; D gene unclear. The V gene lost 4 bases and the J gene lost 0 bases, with 8 bases spanning the gap. This CDR3 comprises 14 residues. Germline-derived CDR1 and CDR2 are SGHRS and YFSETQ. CDR3 nucleotides: TGCGCCAGCAGCCCCGACTATAGCAATCAGCCCCAGCATTTT. Translated: CASSPDYSNQPQHF.

The genes are TRBV18 and TRBJ2-5; the match to TRBD2 covers 10 bases. CDR3 length: 16 amino acids. The germline gives CDR1 KGHSH, CDR2 LQKENI. J gave up 0 bases and V 8 bases, and 9 bases lay outside the gene matches. CDR3 in amino acids: CASRSSGGLYQETQYF. As DNA, the CDR3 is TGTGCCAGCCGTTCTAGCGGGGGTCTGTACCAAGAGACCCAGTACTTC.

This clone was picked up a small number of times. The chain carries TRBV27 and TRBJ1-2, with D possibly being TRBD1 (6 bases). Deletions cut 4 bases from V and 4 bases from J, with 16 bases between. The CDR3 has 15 residues. Germline V lookup: CDR1 MNHEY, CDR2 SMNVEV (reference sequence). CDR3 loop: CASSSATQGSYGYTF. For the CDR3, the DNA is TGTGCCAGCAGTTCTGCTACTCAGGGGAGCTATGGCTACACCTTC.

This chain joins TRBV28 and TRBJ2-1; 8 nucleotides match TRBD1. The CDR3 is made up of 14 amino acids. The V segment lost 6 bases and the J segment 10 bases; nucleotides outside the gene matches: 11. Germline values: CDR1 MDHEN, CDR2 SYDVKM. Here the CDR3 DNA reads TGTGCCAGCAGAACACGACAGGGGCGCCGGGAGCAGTTCTTC. Its protein product is CASRTRQGRREQFF.

The rearrangement uses TRBV5-6 and TRBJ2-3; the D is unclear. Germline CDR1 reads SGHDT; CDR2 reads YYEEEE. The CDR3 spans 15 residues. The ends were cut back, 0 bases at V and 0 bases at J, with 8 bases in the middle. CDR3 region: CASSLVFPSTDTQYF. As DNA, the CDR3 is TGTGCCAGCAGCTTGGTTTTTCCTAGCACAGATACGCAGTATTTT.

This clone was seen just once. The chain carries TRBV5-1 and TRBJ1-5, with 10 bases that match TRBD1. This CDR3 region has 18 residues. V was clipped by 4 bases and J by 3 bases; unmatched bases: 13. CDR1 SGHRS and CDR2 YFSETQ come from the germline V gene. The CDR3 nucleotides read TGCGCCAGCAGCAGGACCGACCGGGACAGGGGAACCAATCAGCCCCAGCATTTT. It codes for CASSRTDRDRGTNQPQHF.

This chain connects TRBV28 to TRBJ1-3, with a weak D call TRBD1 (6 bases). This CDR3 has 14 residues. Germline CDR1 is MDHEN and CDR2 is SYDVKM. The V gene lost 5 bases and the J gene lost 2 bases, with 10 bases spanning the gap. The CDR3 spells CASSIGGTGNTIYF. In DNA form, the CDR3 reads TGTGCCAGCAGTATAGGGGGTACTGGAAACACCATATATTTT.

The rearrangement links TRBV29-1 to TRBJ1-1; D unresolved. Germline CDR1 SQVTM, CDR2 ANQGSEA. V shed 7 bases and J shed 1 base, with 13 bases lying between them. The CDR3 is 13 residues long. The CDR3 loop is CSARLERNTEAFF. CDR3 DNA: TGCAGCGCCCGACTGGAGAGGAACACTGAAGCTTTCTTT.

V is TRBV5-1 and J is TRBJ2-2; D perhaps matches TRBD2 (6 bases). V was clipped by 4 bases and J by 6 bases, with 16 bases between them. Per the germline V gene, CDR1 is SGHRS and CDR2 is YFSETQ. This CDR3 has 15 residues. The CDR3 DNA reads TGCGCCAGCAGCCCTGGGAGTAGCGGTGCCGGGGAGCTGTTTTTT. Its protein is CASSPGSSGAGELFF.

The chain combines TRBV3-1 (or the pseudogene TRBV3-2) with TRBJ1-1; maybe TRBD1 (6 bases). The germline V gene has CDR1 LGHDT and CDR2 YNNKEL (reference sequence). V lost 2 bases to trimming and J lost 5 bases, with 15 bases between them. This CDR3 contains 15 residues. This chain's CDR3 is CASSQLEDRSTEAFF. As DNA, the CDR3 is TGTGCCAGCAGCCAACTCGAAGACAGGAGTACTGAAGCTTTCTTT.

This clone was picked up one time. The chain links TRBV7-9 to TRBJ1-2; 8 nucleotides match TRBD1. Germline-derived CDR1 and CDR2 are SEHNR and FQNEAQ (reference sequence). The CDR3 extends over 15 amino acids. Germline trimming cut 4 bases from V and 0 bases from J; bases unmatched to any gene: 4. CDR3 loop: CASSWWTGPNYGYTF. CDR3 nucleotides: TGTGCCAGCAGCTGGTGGACAGGGCCTAACTATGGCTACACCTTC.

V is TRBV11-3 and J is TRBJ2-3; TRBD2 aligns across 12 bases. Germline CDR1 reads SGHNT; CDR2 reads YENEEA. The CDR3 consists of 16 residues. Losses at the gene ends were 5 bases for V and 2 bases for J; bases not matched to a gene: 5. The chain's CDR3 is CASSPGTSGHTDTQYF. The CDR3 nucleotides read TGTGCCAGCAGCCCCGGGACTAGCGGGCACACAGATACGCAGTATTTT. Complete variable domain (other parts from reference TRBV11-3 and TRBJ2-3): EAGVVQSPRYKIIEKKQPVAFWCNPISGHNTLYWYLQNLGQGPELLIRYENEEAVDDSQLPKDRFSAERLKGVDSTLKIQPAELGDSAVYLCASSPGTSGHTDTQYFGPGTRLTVL.

The V and J genes are TRBV5-8 and TRBJ2-3, with D maybe TRBD2 (5 bases). Trimming shortened V by 1 base and J by 5 bases, and 5 bases separated the two germline ends. The V gene's germline CDR1 is SGHTS and CDR2 YDEGEE. The CDR3 is 12 amino acids. Here the CDR3 DNA reads TGTGCCAGCAGCTTGCGGGGAGATACGCAGTATTTT. Protein: CASSLRGDTQYF.

This chain joins TRBV10-3 and TRBJ2-7, with TRBD2 as a possible D gene (5 bases). CDR3 length: 13 amino acids. The germline CDR1 and CDR2 sequences are ENHRY and SYGVKD. Trimming took off 5 bases at V and 0 bases at J, with 8 bases between the two ends. DNA for the CDR3: TGTGCCATCAGTTCTAGCAGCTCCTACGAGCAGTACTTC. Its translation is CAISSSSSYEQYF.

About this clone: Distinct nucleotide sequences in the sample also encode this CDR3. The chain has TRBV9 and TRBJ1-1; D call uncertain. Trimming removed 0 bases from V and 1 base from J, with 4 bases in between. The CDR3 consists of 13 residues. Germline loops: CDR1 SGDLS, CDR2 YYNGEE. The CDR3 sequence: CASSVAGNTEAFF. The CDR3 DNA reads TGTGCCAGCAGCGTAGCCGGGAACACTGAAGCTTTCTTT.

V usage is TRBV28 and J usage is TRBJ1-4; the D gene is possibly TRBD1 (5 bases). This CDR3 has 17 amino acids. Trimming took 8 bases from V and 3 from J, leaving 22 bases between them. Germline loops: CDR1 MDHEN, CDR2 SYDVKM. The CDR3, as DNA: TGTGCCAGCGCCTCACACCCTCGTAGGACACCTAATGAAAAACTGTTTTTT. The encoded protein is CASASHPRRTPNEKLFF.

The chain joins TRBV5-1 to TRBJ1-1; TRBD1 is a possible D gene (6 bases). The CDR3 extends over 16 amino acids. Germline-derived CDR1 and CDR2 are SGHRS and YFSETQ. Trimming took 1 base from V and 5 from J, leaving 18 bases between them. DNA for the CDR3: TGCGCCAGCAGCTTGTACAGGGCCCCGGTGAGGACTGAAGCTTTCTTT. It codes for CASSLYRAPVRTEAFF.

J is TRBJ1-6 and V is TRBV24-1; D gene uncertain. The germline gives CDR1 KGHDR, CDR2 SFDVKD. Trimming took off 5 bases at V and 4 bases at J, with 2 bases between the two ends. The CDR3 contains 12 residues. The CDR3 reads CATSAYNSPLHF. Written as DNA, the CDR3 is TGTGCCACCAGTGCTTATAATTCACCCCTCCACTTT.

This chain joins TRBV5-1 and TRBJ2-2; a weak D match, TRBD1 (5 bases). This CDR3 has 18 amino acids. V lost 0 bases and J 3 bases, leaving 18 bases between the germline ends. The germline CDR1 and CDR2 sequences are SGHRS and YFSETQ. The CDR3 nucleotides are TGCGCCAGCAGCTTGGCCACGCCAGGGTCATTTTACACCGGGGAGCTGTTTTTT. This encodes CASSLATPGSFYTGELFF.

V usage is TRBV2 and J usage is TRBJ1-6; D is ambiguous. The CDR3 is made up of 14 amino acids. V was clipped by 5 bases and J by 2 bases, with 7 bases between them. Germline values: CDR1 SNHLY, CDR2 FYNNEI. The CDR3 loop reads CASSLLTYNSPLHF. The CDR3 DNA follows: TGTGCCAGCAGTCTTCTAACCTATAATTCACCCCTCCACTTT.

V is TRBV28 and J is TRBJ1-5; tentatively, D is TRBD1 (5 bases). The CDR3 loop spans 16 amino acids. Trimming shortened V by 6 bases and J by 0 bases, and 15 bases separated the two germline ends. Germline V gene data show CDR1 as MDHEN and CDR2 as SYDVKM. In DNA form, the CDR3 reads TGTGCCAGCAGACAATCGACAGCTTATAGCAATCAGCCCCAGCATTTT. This sequence encodes CASRQSTAYSNQPQHF.

This chain links TRBV7-9 with TRBJ1-2; maybe TRBD1 (6 bases). The germline V gene encodes CDR1 SEHNR and CDR2 FQNEAQ (reference sequence). The CDR3 sequence is 14 residues long. V was cut by 0 bases and J by 8 bases, with 13 bases left in between. CDR3 in DNA: TGTGCCAGCAGCTTAGCCGGGGGGCTTAGCGGCTACACCTTC. Its protein product is CASSLAGGLSGYTF.